Listed below are T cell receptor beta chains from one sample, sequenced in a study of T cell responses to AZD1222 COVID-19 vaccine. Data came from immunoSEQ multiplex PCR; TCRdb stores just in-frame clones and leaves some out. Counted here are approximately 190,000 clones, roughly 91% occurring once; the ten biggest clones make up 0.99%. The sequencing here drew on peripheral blood, taken on day 0 of AZD1222 vaccination. Receptor source: an adult in good health. Both conserved end residues are part of each CDR3. D genes are given only for firm matches. Clone size, where shown, is once, few, many, or a class for clones that have expanded.

J: TRBJ1-1
D: -
V: TRBV5-8
size: -
CDR3: CASSITGEQVAFF
DNA: TGTGCCAGCAGCATTACGGGGGAGCAGGTGGCTTTCTTT

J: TRBJ2-5
D: TRBD1
V: TRBV19
size: -
CDR3: CATGQGRQETQYF
DNA: TGTGCCACAGGACAGGGACGACAAGAGACCCAGTACTTC

J: TRBJ2-2
D: -
V: TRBV3-1/TRBV3-2
size: -
CDR3: CASSPTVTGELFF
DNA: TGTGCCAGCAGCCCGACCGTCACCGGGGAGCTGTTTTTT

J: TRBJ2-7
D: TRBD1
V: TRBV5-1
size: few
CDR3: CASSLGGTGDEQYF
DNA: TGCGCCAGCAGCTTGGGTGGGACAGGGGACGAGCAGTACTTC

J: TRBJ2-2
D: -
V: TRBV27
size: -
CDR3: CASSLESAGELFF
DNA: TGTGCCAGCAGTTTAGAGTCGGCCGGGGAGCTGTTTTTT

J: TRBJ2-4
D: -
V: TRBV21-1
size: -
CDR3: CASSKTRWTAKYF
DNA: TGTGCCAGCAGCAAAACAAGGTGGACGGCCAAGTACTTC

J: TRBJ1-2
D: -
V: TRBV14
size: -
CDR3: CASSQDRSRADGYTF
DNA: TGTGCCAGCAGCCAAGATAGATCCAGGGCAGATGGCTACACCTTC

J: TRBJ2-7
D: -
V: TRBV3-1/TRBV3-2
size: -
CDR3: CASSQGANYEQYF
DNA: TGTGCCAGCAGCCAAGGGGCCAATTACGAGCAGTACTTC

J: TRBJ2-3
D: TRBD2
V: TRBV15
size: -
CDR3: CATSRDGAGGDTQYF
DNA: TGTGCCACCAGCAGAGATGGAGCGGGAGGAGATACGCAGTATTTT

J: TRBJ1-1
D: -
V: TRBV19
size: -
CDR3: CASSISPRVRPNTEAFF
DNA: TGTGCCAGTAGTATAAGTCCCCGTGTTCGCCCGAACACTGAAGCTTTCTTT

J: TRBJ1-5
D: -
V: TRBV2
size: -
CDR3: CASTRGGGAQRGYQPQHF
DNA: TGTGCCAGCACCAGAGGAGGTGGGGCGCAACGGGGGTATCAGCCCCAGCATTTT

J: TRBJ1-2
D: -
V: TRBV15
size: -
CDR3: CATSRESGGRGDYGYTF
DNA: TGTGCCACCAGCAGAGAGTCCGGGGGTAGGGGGGACTATGGCTACACCTTC

J: TRBJ2-1
D: TRBD1
V: TRBV10-3
size: -
CDR3: CAIRDRGDNEQFF
DNA: TGTGCCATCAGGGACAGGGGCGACAATGAGCAGTTCTTC

J: TRBJ2-3
D: -
V: TRBV5-8
size: -
CDR3: CASSWEGGGTDTQYF
DNA: TGTGCCAGCAGCTGGGAAGGGGGGGGCACAGATACGCAGTATTTT

J: TRBJ1-4
D: -
V: TRBV7-2
size: -
CDR3: CASSITATNEKLFF
DNA: TGTGCCAGCAGCATAACTGCAACTAATGAAAAACTGTTTTTT

J: TRBJ2-1
D: -
V: TRBV5-4
size: -
CDR3: CASREGGEFNEQFF
DNA: TGTGCCAGCAGGGAGGGGGGGGAATTCAATGAGCAGTTCTTC

J: TRBJ2-1
D: -
V: TRBV6-2/TRBV6-3
size: -
CDR3: CASSASLRSGEQFF
DNA: TGTGCCAGCAGTGCGTCACTAAGGTCCGGTGAGCAGTTCTTC

J: TRBJ1-1
D: -
V: TRBV6-2/TRBV6-3
size: -
CDR3: CASSYGGAKSLNTEAFF
DNA: TGTGCCAGCAGTTACGGCGGGGCCAAATCCCTGAACACTGAAGCTTTCTTT

J: TRBJ2-2
D: -
V: TRBV29-1
size: -
CDR3: CSVQRNTGELFF
DNA: TGCAGCGTTCAGAGAAACACCGGGGAGCTGTTTTTT

J: TRBJ2-7
D: -
V: TRBV9
size: -
CDR3: CASSALTGPHVEQYF
DNA: TGTGCCAGCAGCGCCCTGACAGGTCCCCATGTCGAGCAGTACTTC

J: TRBJ2-2
D: -
V: TRBV4-2
size: -
CDR3: CASSQRGSTGELFF
DNA: TGTGCCAGCAGCCAACGGGGTAGCACCGGGGAGCTGTTTTTT

J: TRBJ2-4
D: -
V: TRBV6-2/TRBV6-3
size: -
CDR3: CASSYLGRDKNIQYF
DNA: TGTGCCAGCAGTTACCTCGGTCGGGACAAAAACATTCAGTACTTC

J: TRBJ1-5
D: -
V: TRBV12-5
size: -
CDR3: CASGLGNLPQHF
DNA: TGTGCTAGTGGTTTGGGCAACTTGCCCCAGCATTTT

J: TRBJ2-7
D: TRBD2
V: TRBV5-4
size: -
CDR3: CASSLVREGRGEQYF
DNA: TGTGCCAGCAGCTTGGTCCGGGAGGGCCGGGGGGAGCAGTACTTC

J: TRBJ2-2
D: TRBD2
V: TRBV11-3
size: -
CDR3: CASSLGAGANTGELFF
DNA: TGTGCCAGCAGCTTAGGAGCGGGAGCCAACACCGGGGAGCTGTTTTTT

J: TRBJ2-7
D: -
V: TRBV4-1
size: -
CDR3: CASRQERDRQYF
DNA: TGCGCCAGCAGGCAAGAAAGGGATAGACAGTACTTC

J: TRBJ2-1
D: -
V: TRBV25-1
size: -
CDR3: CASSPAQGADSTYNEQFF
DNA: TGTGCCAGCAGCCCCGCGCAGGGAGCAGACAGTACCTACAATGAGCAGTTCTTC

J: TRBJ1-4
D: TRBD1
V: TRBV4-1
size: -
CDR3: CASSLGPDRVGEKLFF
DNA: TGCGCCAGCAGCCTAGGACCAGACAGGGTCGGGGAAAAACTGTTTTTT

J: TRBJ2-5
D: TRBD2
V: TRBV27
size: -
CDR3: CASSGMTSGGEETQYF
DNA: TGTGCCAGCAGTGGAATGACTAGCGGGGGGGAGGAGACCCAGTACTTC

J: TRBJ2-3
D: -
V: TRBV12-2
size: -
CDR3: CASRLAPSDTQYF
DNA: TGTGCAAGTCGCTTAGCTCCGTCAGATACGCAGTATTTT

J: TRBJ2-2
D: TRBD2
V: TRBV28
size: -
CDR3: CASSLGLAVNTGELFF
DNA: TGTGCCAGCAGTTTGGGACTAGCAGTTAACACCGGGGAGCTGTTTTTT

J: TRBJ1-1
D: -
V: TRBV4-2
size: -
CDR3: CASSQVVATEAFF
DNA: TGTGCCAGCAGCCAAGTCGTGGCTACTGAAGCTTTCTTT

J: TRBJ2-1
D: -
V: TRBV9
size: -
CDR3: CASSVGASLGSDEQFF
DNA: TGTGCCAGCAGCGTAGGAGCCTCCTTGGGGTCCGATGAGCAGTTCTTC

J: TRBJ1-3
D: -
V: TRBV15
size: -
CDR3: CATSRVPGLLSGNTIYF
DNA: TGTGCCACCAGCAGAGTCCCGGGCCTACTCTCTGGAAACACCATATATTTT

J: TRBJ2-2
D: -
V: TRBV4-1
size: -
CDR3: CASSQEALVSGELFF
DNA: TGCGCCAGCAGCCAAGAGGCACTAGTGTCCGGGGAGCTGTTTTTT

J: TRBJ1-4
D: -
V: TRBV29-1
size: -
CDR3: CSVEIKWMVTNEKLFF
DNA: TGCAGCGTTGAGATTAAGTGGATGGTGACTAATGAAAAACTGTTTTTT

J: TRBJ1-1
D: -
V: TRBV2
size: -
CDR3: CASSIWVGTEAFF
DNA: TGTGCCAGCAGTATCTGGGTGGGGACTGAAGCTTTCTTT

J: TRBJ2-1
D: -
V: TRBV19
size: once
CDR3: CASSREFTYNEQFF
DNA: TGTGCCAGTAGTAGGGAGTTCACCTACAATGAGCAGTTCTTC

J: TRBJ2-5
D: -
V: TRBV3-1/TRBV3-2
size: -
CDR3: CASSLGTGSRGPPQETQYF
DNA: TGTGCCAGCAGCCTGGGGACCGGGAGTCGAGGGCCCCCCCAAGAGACCCAGTACTTC

J: TRBJ1-3
D: -
V: TRBV7-9
size: -
CDR3: CASTIITGSTGNTIYF
DNA: TGTGCCAGCACCATAATAACAGGGAGTACTGGAAACACCATATATTTT

J: TRBJ2-1
D: TRBD2
V: TRBV13
size: -
CDR3: CASSLGRGLAGNEQFF
DNA: TGTGCCAGCAGCTTAGGCCGTGGACTAGCGGGCAATGAGCAGTTCTTC

J: TRBJ2-7
D: -
V: TRBV5-5
size: -
CDR3: CASSFPGVAEQYF
DNA: TGTGCCAGCAGCTTTCCAGGGGTGGCCGAGCAGTACTTC

J: TRBJ2-1
D: TRBD1
V: TRBV5-1
size: -
CDR3: CASSGGTGTYNEQFF
DNA: TGCGCCAGCAGCGGCGGGACAGGGACGTACAATGAGCAGTTCTTC